This T cell receptor (beta chain) was obtained from a study of T-cell reconstitution after alpha-beta-depleted transplantation in children. The CDR3 is made up of 14 amino acids. Trimming removed 8 bases from V and 9 bases from J, with 22 bases in between. Germline-derived CDR1 and CDR2 are MDHEN and SYDVKM. This clonotype was observed many times. Preparation of the TCRbeta library was carried out with unique molecular identifiers. TCRdb re-called the PCR reads through MiXCR, storing one row per CDR3 protein. The sample yields 200,000 to 250,000 distinct CDR3 sequences, around 13% seen once. The chain carries TRBV28 and TRBJ2-5; a weak D match, TRBD1 (6 bases). The receptor's source is a human donor who donated a stem cell graft to a child with acute lymphoblastic leukemia. The sample here was PBMCs from the stem cell graft donor, taken from the stem cell graft. CDR3 residues: CASASPGQMMAQYF. The CDR3 nucleotides are TGTGCCAGCGCCTCTCCTGGACAGATGATGGCCCAGTACTTC.